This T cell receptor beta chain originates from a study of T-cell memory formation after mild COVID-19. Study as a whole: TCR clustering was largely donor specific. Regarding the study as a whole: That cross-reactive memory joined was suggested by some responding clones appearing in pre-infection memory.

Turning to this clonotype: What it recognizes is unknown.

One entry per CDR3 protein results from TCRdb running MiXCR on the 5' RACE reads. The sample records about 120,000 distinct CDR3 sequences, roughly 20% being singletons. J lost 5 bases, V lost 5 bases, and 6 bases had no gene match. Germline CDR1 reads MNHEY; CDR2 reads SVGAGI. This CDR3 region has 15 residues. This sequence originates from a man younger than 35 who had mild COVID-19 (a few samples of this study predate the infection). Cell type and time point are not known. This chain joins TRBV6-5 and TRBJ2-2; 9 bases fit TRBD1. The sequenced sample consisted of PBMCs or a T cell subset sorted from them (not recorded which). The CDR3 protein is CASSTGTGRTGELFF. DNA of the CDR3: TGTGCCAGCAGTACCGGGACAGGGAGGACCGGGGAGCTGTTTTTT.